This T cell receptor beta chain was retrieved from a study of beta chain features in type 1 diabetes. Overall study context: On cell yields, gender and age, patients and healthy donors were similar. Study results and limitations: Among patients with Type 1 diabetes, TCRB CDR3s were moderately but significantly shorter in every one of the four CD4+ subsets. Whether HLA type affects TCRB rearrangement stayed undetermined in the present work.

CDR1 and CDR2 from the germline V gene are SQVTM and ANQGSEA. This CDR3 has 10 amino acids. V lost 7 bases to trimming and J lost 10 bases, with 13 bases between them. A word on this clone: What it binds is not known.

The sequenced template was cDNA made from the entire isolated RNA. Generated by immunoSEQ multiplex PCR, the TCRdb table keeps only in-frame clones and is missing some. The sample holds roughly 730,000 clones; roughly an eighth are singletons and the top ten take about 0.02%. The clonotype was recovered from a man younger than 35 with type 1 diabetes. This sequence joins TRBV29-1 and TRBJ1-1; possible D gene TRBD1, 5 bases. Sequenced sample: naive CD4+ T cells from blood. The CDR3 spells CSAATQGAFF. As DNA, the CDR3 is TGCAGCGCCGCTACCCAGGGAGCTTTCTTT.